This T cell receptor (beta chain) was observed in a study of cytomegalovirus exposure and HLA in healthy donors. From germline, CDR1 is MGHDK and CDR2 SYGVNS. V was cut by 8 bases and J by 1 base, with 8 bases left in between. The CDR3 length is 13 residues. In the PCR, 60 Vbeta and 13 Jbeta primers were used. Data came from immunoSEQ multiplex PCR; TCRdb stores just in-frame clones and leaves some out. The sample contains about 190,000 clones, 78% of which appear only once. The receptor was derived from a woman aged 25 to 39 in good health and CMV-seropositive. The sequenced sample consisted of PBMCs. The V and J genes are TRBV25-1 and TRBJ2-2, with D perhaps matching TRBD2 (5 bases). CDR3 sequence (DNA): TGTGCCAGCGAGGCGGGGAACACCGGGGAGCTGTTTTTT. Its protein product is CASEAGNTGELFF.